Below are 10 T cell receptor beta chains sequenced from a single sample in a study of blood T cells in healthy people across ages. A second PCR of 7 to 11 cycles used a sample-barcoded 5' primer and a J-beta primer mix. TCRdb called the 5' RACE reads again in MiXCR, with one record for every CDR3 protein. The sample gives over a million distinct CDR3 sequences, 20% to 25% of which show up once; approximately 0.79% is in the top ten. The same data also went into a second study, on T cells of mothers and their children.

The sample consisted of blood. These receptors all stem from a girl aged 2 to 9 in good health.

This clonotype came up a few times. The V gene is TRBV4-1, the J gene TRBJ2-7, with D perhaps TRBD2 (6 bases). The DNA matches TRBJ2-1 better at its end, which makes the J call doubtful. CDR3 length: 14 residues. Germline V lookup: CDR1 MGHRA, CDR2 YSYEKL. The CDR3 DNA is TGCGCCAGCAGCCTCGACACCGGGGAGGATGAGCAGTTCTTC. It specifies CASSLDTGEDEQFF.

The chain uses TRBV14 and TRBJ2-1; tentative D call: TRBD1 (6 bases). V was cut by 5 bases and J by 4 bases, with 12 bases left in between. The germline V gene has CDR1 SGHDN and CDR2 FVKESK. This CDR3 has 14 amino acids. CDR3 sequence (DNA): TGTGCCAGCAGCACCGTCACAGGGTACAATGAGCAGTTCTTC. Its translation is CASSTVTGYNEQFF.

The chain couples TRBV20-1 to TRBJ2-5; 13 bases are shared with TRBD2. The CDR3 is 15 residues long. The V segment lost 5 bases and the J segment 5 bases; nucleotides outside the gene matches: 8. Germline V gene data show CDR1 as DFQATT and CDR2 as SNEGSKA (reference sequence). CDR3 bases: TGCAGTGCTTCCAGCGGACTAGCGGGGGCGGAGACCCAGTACTTC. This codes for CSASSGLAGAETQYF.

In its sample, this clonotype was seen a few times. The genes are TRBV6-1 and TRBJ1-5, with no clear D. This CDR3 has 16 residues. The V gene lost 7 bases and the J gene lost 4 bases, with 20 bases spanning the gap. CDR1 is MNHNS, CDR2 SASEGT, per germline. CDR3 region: CASTDDGERGNQPQHF. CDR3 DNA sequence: TGTGCCAGCACCGACGACGGGGAAAGAGGGAATCAGCCCCAGCATTTT.

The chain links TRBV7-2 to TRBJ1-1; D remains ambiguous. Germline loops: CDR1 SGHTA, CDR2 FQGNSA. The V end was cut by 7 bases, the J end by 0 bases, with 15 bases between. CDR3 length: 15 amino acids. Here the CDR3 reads CASTEYGLMNTEAFF. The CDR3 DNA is TGTGCCAGCACCGAGTACGGGCTAATGAACACTGAAGCTTTCTTT.

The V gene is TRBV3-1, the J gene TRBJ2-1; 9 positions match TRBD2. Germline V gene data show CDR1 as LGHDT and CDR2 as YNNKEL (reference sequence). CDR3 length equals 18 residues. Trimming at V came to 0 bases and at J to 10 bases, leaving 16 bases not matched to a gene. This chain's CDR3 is CASSQDYPVAGDPREQFF. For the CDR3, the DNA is TGTGCCAGCAGCCAAGATTACCCGGTAGCGGGAGACCCACGGGAGCAGTTCTTC.

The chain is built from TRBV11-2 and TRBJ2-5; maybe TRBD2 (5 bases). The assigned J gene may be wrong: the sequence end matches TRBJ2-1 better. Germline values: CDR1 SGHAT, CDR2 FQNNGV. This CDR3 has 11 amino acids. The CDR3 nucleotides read TGTGCCAGCTCCCGCCTTGGAGGACAGTTCTTC. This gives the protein CASSRLGGQFF.

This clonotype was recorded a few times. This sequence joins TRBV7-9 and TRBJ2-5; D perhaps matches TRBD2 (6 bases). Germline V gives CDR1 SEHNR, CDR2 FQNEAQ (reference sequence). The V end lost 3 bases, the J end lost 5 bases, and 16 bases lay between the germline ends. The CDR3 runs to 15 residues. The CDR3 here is CASSFVMGGQETQYF. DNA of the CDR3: TGTGCCAGCAGCTTTGTTATGGGAGGTCAGGAGACCCAGTACTTC.

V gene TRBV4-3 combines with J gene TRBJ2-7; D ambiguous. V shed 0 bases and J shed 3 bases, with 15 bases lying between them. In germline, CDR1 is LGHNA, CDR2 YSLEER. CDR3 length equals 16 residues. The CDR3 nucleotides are TGCGCCAGCAGCCAAGATACTGGTGGGTGGGGCTACGAGCAGTACTTC. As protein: CASSQDTGGWGYEQYF.

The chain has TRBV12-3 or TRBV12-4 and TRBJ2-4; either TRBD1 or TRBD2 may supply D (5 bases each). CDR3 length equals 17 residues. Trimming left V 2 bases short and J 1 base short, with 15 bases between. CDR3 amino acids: CASSLSFQGAAKNIQYF. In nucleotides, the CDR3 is TGTGCCAGCAGTTTATCATTTCAGGGAGCCGCCAAAAACATTCAGTACTTC.